One and the same sample provided the 14 T cell receptor beta chains below, sequenced in a study of human T cells and chemical hapten exposure. TCRdb reanalysed the RACE reads using MiXCR and keeps one entry per CDR3 protein. The sample lists around 80,000 distinct CDR3 sequences; 8.6% were seen once. Time point here: healthy volunteer bleed at 6 weeks. Unfractionated whole blood yielded the extracted total RNA. The sample was whole blood. The origin of the receptors is a male donor in good health. Some clones in this sample may be carry-over from other donors' samples.

The chain has TRBV12-3 or TRBV12-4 and TRBJ1-5; 10 bases match TRBD1. The trim removed 5 bases at V and 5 bases at J, leaving 6 bases unmatched. The length of the CDR3 is 15 residues. In nucleotides, the CDR3 is TGTGCCAGCAGTGAACCGGGACAGGGGTATCAGCCCCAGCATTTT. Its protein product is CASSEPGQGYQPQHF.

The chain employs TRBV14 and TRBJ2-1; 8 positions match TRBD1. There are 14 residues in the CDR3. The V and J ends lost 5 bases and 7 bases, in that order; junction bases with no gene match: 7. Germline CDR1 is SGHDN and CDR2 is FVKESK. This CDR3 reads CASSNYRGSNEQFF. CDR3 DNA sequence: TGTGCCAGCAGCAACTACAGGGGGTCAAATGAGCAGTTCTTC.

The CDR3 bases are TGTGCCAGCAGTTTCAGCGAGGTGAACACTGAAGCTTTCTTT. Amino acids: CASSFSEVNTEAFF. The chain combines TRBV27 with TRBJ1-1; D is undetermined. The V end was cut by 3 bases, the J end by 0 bases, with 8 bases between. Germline V gene sequence: CDR1 MNHEY, CDR2 SMNVEV (reference sequence). This CDR3 spans 14 amino acids.

The chain's CDR3 is CASTGQGTNNEQFF. As DNA, the CDR3 is TGTGCCAGCACCGGACAGGGAACGAACAATGAGCAGTTCTTC. The chain uses TRBV3-1 and TRBJ2-1; the match to TRBD1 covers 8 bases. The V segment lost 7 bases and the J segment 5 bases; nucleotides outside the gene matches: 7. This CDR3 contains 14 residues. CDR1 and CDR2 (germline): LGHDT, YNNKEL (reference sequence).

The chain links TRBV20-1 to TRBJ2-5; D unresolved. The germline gives CDR1 DFQATT, CDR2 SNEGSKA (reference sequence). With 7 bases removed from V and 7 bases from J, the gap between germline ends came to 19 bases. This CDR3 is built from 13 residues. The CDR3 bases are TGCAGTGGCGTAGGGTCGGCCCTAGGGACCCAGTACTTC. Translation: CSGVGSALGTQYF.

This rearrangement joins TRBV10-2 to TRBJ2-7, with a tentative D call TRBD1 (6 bases). Germline CDR1 is WSHSY and CDR2 is SAAADI. The CDR3 is made up of 12 amino acids. V was pared by 8 bases and J by 2 bases, with 10 bases between. The CDR3: CASAGAPYEQYF. Written as DNA, the CDR3 is TGCGCCAGCGCAGGGGCCCCCTACGAGCAGTACTTC.

This clonotype was observed many times. The rearrangement joins TRBV12-3 or TRBV12-4 to TRBJ1-4; D perhaps matches TRBD1 (6 bases). The V and J ends lost 7 bases and 8 bases respectively, with 20 bases between them. The CDR3 is 15 residues long. CDR3 bases: TGTGCCAGCACCCGGGGGGCGGAGGCGAAAGAAAAACTGTTTTTT. This gives the protein CASTRGAEAKEKLFF.

This clonotype showed up just a few times. The chain is built from TRBV20-1 and TRBJ1-5; no reliable D call. Germline assignment: CDR1 DFQATT and CDR2 SNEGSKA (reference sequence). Deletions cut 3 bases from V and 4 bases from J, with 19 bases between. The CDR3 covers 16 residues. For the CDR3, the DNA is TGCAGTGCTAGGGCCTCTTACTGGGATCCGAATCAGCCCCAGCATTTT. Translation: CSARASYWDPNQPQHF.

The chain is built from TRBV27 and TRBJ2-3, with 10 bases lining up with TRBD2. Germline trimming cut 4 bases from V and 1 base from J; bases unmatched to any gene: 5. The CDR3 contains 16 residues. Germline V CDR1 and CDR2: MNHEY, SMNVEV (reference sequence). The CDR3 protein is CASSSPLAGRTDTQYF. The CDR3 region has the DNA TGTGCCAGCAGTTCCCCACTAGCGGGACGCACAGATACGCAGTATTTT.

The chain employs TRBV9 and TRBJ2-3, with 10 bases aligning to TRBD2. Germline CDR1 and CDR2: SGDLS and YYNGEE. V shed 0 bases and J 1 base; nucleotides not matched to a gene: 8. The CDR3 is 18 residues long. For the CDR3, the DNA is TGTGCCAGCAGCGTAGAGGGAGGGACTAGCGTAGGCACAGATACGCAGTATTTT. It translates to CASSVEGGTSVGTDTQYF.

This clonotype was detected a few times. The CDR3 sequence is CASSLPGGPRYF. The CDR3 DNA sequence: TGTGCCAGCAGTTTACCGGGGGGACCTCGGTACTTC. The chain joins TRBV12-3 or TRBV12-4 to TRBJ2-7; TRBD2 matches 7 bases. After removal of 2 bases from V and 12 bases from J, the junction contained 7 bases not matched to a gene. This CDR3 has 12 residues.

The chain couples TRBV11-1 to TRBJ2-5; 9 nucleotides agree with TRBD2. The germline gives CDR1 SGHAT, CDR2 FQDESV (reference sequence). V gave up 6 bases and J gave up 4 bases; unmatched junction bases: 12. This CDR3 has 16 residues. DNA for the CDR3: TGTGCCAGCAGTCCGGAGGTAGCGGGAGTCGGAGAGACCCAGTACTTC. This encodes CASSPEVAGVGETQYF.

This clonotype was detected ten times or more. This rearrangement joins TRBV6-6 to TRBJ2-2, with D hard to call. CDR1 and CDR2 from the germline V gene are MNHNY and SVGAGI (reference sequence). V was shortened by 11 bases and J by 0 bases, with 10 bases between the two germline ends. The CDR3 extends over 13 amino acids. Here the CDR3 DNA reads TGTGCCGTTGGAGCCACGAACACCGGGGAGCTGTTTTTT. This codes for CAVGATNTGELFF.

This clonotype appeared many times. The chain recombines TRBV10-3 with TRBJ2-3; a possible D gene is TRBD1 (6 bases). The CDR3 has 15 residues. CDR1 is ENHRY, CDR2 SYGVKD, per germline. V was pared by 4 bases and J by 0 bases, with 11 bases between. The CDR3 here is CAISVRQASTDTQYF. CDR3 nucleotide sequence: TGTGCCATCAGTGTCCGACAGGCTAGCACAGATACGCAGTATTTT.